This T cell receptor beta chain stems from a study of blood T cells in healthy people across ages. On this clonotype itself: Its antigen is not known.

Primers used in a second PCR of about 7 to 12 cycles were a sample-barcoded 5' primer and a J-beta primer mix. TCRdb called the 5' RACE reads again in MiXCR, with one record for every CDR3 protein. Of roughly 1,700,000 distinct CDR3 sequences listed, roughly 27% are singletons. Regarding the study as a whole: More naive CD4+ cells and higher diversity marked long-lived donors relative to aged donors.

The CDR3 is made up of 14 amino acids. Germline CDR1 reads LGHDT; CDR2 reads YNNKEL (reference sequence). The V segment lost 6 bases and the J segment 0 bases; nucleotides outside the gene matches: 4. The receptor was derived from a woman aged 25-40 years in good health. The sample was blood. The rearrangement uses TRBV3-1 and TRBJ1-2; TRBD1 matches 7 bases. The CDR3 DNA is TGTGCCAGCAGTGGGACAGCGCCTAACTATGGCTACACCTTC. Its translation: CASSGTAPNYGYTF. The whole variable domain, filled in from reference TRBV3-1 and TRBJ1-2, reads DTAVSQTPKYLVTQMGNDKSIKCEQNLGHDTMYWYKQDSKKFLKIMFSYNNKELIINETVPNRFSPKSPDKAHLNLHINSLELGDSAVYFCASSGTAPNYGYTFGSGTRLTVV.